The following is a T cell receptor (beta chain) sequence with its context. Antigen unknown. The data are from a study of T cell responses to AZD1222 COVID-19 vaccine. Whole-study findings and limits: The reported proportion of spike-specific TCRs targeting unmutated variant regions was nearly half. CD4 TCRs covered the whole spike, strongest at regions 160-218 and 743-854. Females made up more of the donors, who were largely white British, and clonal diversity may have come out too low.

The CDR3 sequence is 15 residues long. V gave up 0 bases and J gave up 8 bases; unmatched junction bases: 8. From germline, CDR1 is LGHNA and CDR2 YSLEER. Second-dose intervals of approximately 4 or approximately 12 weeks were pooled. Using immunoSEQ multiplex PCR, the repertoire was profiled, and TCRdb retains in-frame clones only, with some absent. The table has under 95,000 clones, 75% to 90% seen once. The sequence came from an adult who received the AZD1222 COVID-19 vaccine. The sample here was peripheral blood, taken 28 days after the second AZD1222 dose. The chain uses TRBV4-3 and TRBJ1-2; 8 positions match TRBD1. In DNA form, the CDR3 reads TGCGCCAGCAGCCAAGATCCGGACAGGGTGAACGGCTACACCTTC. It is translated as CASSQDPDRVNGYTF.